This T cell receptor (beta chain) is drawn from a study of Ad26.COV2.S vaccination and SARS-CoV-2 variants. This CDR3 has 14 residues. Germline CDR1 is SGHVS and CDR2 is FQNEAQ. Trimming took off 7 bases at V and 0 bases at J, with 12 bases between the two ends. Described treatment: 15 to 20 received Ad26.COV2.S at low or high dose, single or two shots; 5 received placebo; per-sample allocation not given. Sampling happened 63 days after the first vaccine or placebo injection. Ad26 vector vaccine expressed Wuhan-strain SARS-CoV-2 spike. TCRdb's copy holds only in-frame clones and misses some; the assay was immunoSEQ multiplex PCR. The sample yields about 470,000 clones, around 90% seen once.

This TCR derives from a person aged 18-60 years who received the Ad26.COV2.S COVID-19 vaccine or a placebo. The rearrangement joins TRBV7-8 to TRBJ1-1, with TRBD1 as a possible D gene (5 bases). Sequenced here: peripheral blood, sampled in a trial of Ad26.COV2.S vaccine versus placebo. The CDR3 DNA follows: TGTGCCAGCACCCCGGGACGCATGAACACTGAAGCTTTCTTT. Protein: CASTPGRMNTEAFF. Full variable domain (remainder filled in from reference TRBV7-8 and TRBJ1-1): GAGVSQSPRYKVAKRGQDVALRCDPISGHVSLFWYQQALGQGPEFLTYFQNEAQLDKSGLPSDRFFAERPEGSVSTLKIQRTQQEDSAVYLCASTPGRMNTEAFFGQGTRLTVV.